Shown below are 12 T cell receptor beta chains from a single sample sequenced in a study of cytomegalovirus exposure and HLA in healthy donors. Primers included in the PCR were 60 Vbeta and 13 Jbeta primers. TCRdb's table, derived via immunoSEQ multiplex PCR, lists solely in-frame clones and lacks some. In the table there are about 97,000 clones, 79% of which are singletons. The sequenced sample consisted of PBMCs. These receptor sequences come from a male donor in good health and CMV-seropositive.

V and J are TRBV5-1 and TRBJ2-5; possibly TRBD1 for D (6 bases). This CDR3 is built from 14 residues. V was clipped by 4 bases and J by 1 base, with 11 bases between them. The germline CDR1 and CDR2 sequences are SGHRS and YFSETQ. The CDR3 reads CASSQGTTQETQYF. The CDR3 DNA reads TGCGCCAGCAGCCAGGGGACCACCCAAGAGACCCAGTACTTC.

V is TRBV27 and J is TRBJ2-1; 11 bases fit TRBD1. The V gene's germline CDR1 is MNHEY and CDR2 SMNVEV (reference sequence). The length of the CDR3 is 14 residues. J lost 4 bases, V lost 8 bases, and 4 bases had no gene match. CDR3 region: CASADRGLYNEQFF. The DNA of the CDR3 is TGTGCCAGCGCGGACAGGGGGCTGTACAATGAGCAGTTCTTC.

The chain combines TRBV5-4 with TRBJ2-7, with 8 bases identical to TRBD1. This CDR3 comprises 13 residues. The germline V gene encodes CDR1 SGHNT and CDR2 YYREEE (reference sequence). The V and J ends lost 6 bases and 3 bases, in that order; junction bases with no gene match: 5. CDR3 bases: TGTGCCAGCACGCCAACAGGGGGCTACGAGCAGTACTTC. Protein: CASTPTGGYEQYF.

The V call is TRBV7-2, the J call TRBJ1-5; possible D gene TRBD1, 5 bases. Germline-derived CDR1 and CDR2 are SGHTA and FQGNSA. The CDR3 spans 13 residues. V was pared by 3 bases and J by 7 bases, with 10 bases between. The CDR3: CASSFLREQPQHF. The CDR3 DNA reads TGTGCCAGCAGCTTCCTCAGGGAACAGCCCCAGCATTTT.

The rearrangement joins TRBV18 to TRBJ1-1; maybe TRBD1 (6 bases). Trimming took off 3 bases at V and 1 base at J, with 9 bases between the two ends. The CDR3 covers 14 residues. Germline V gene lookup returns CDR1 KGHSH and CDR2 LQKENI. The CDR3 loop is CASSPPQGNTEAFF. As DNA, the CDR3 is TGTGCCAGCTCACCCCCACAGGGGAACACTGAAGCTTTCTTT.

This chain joins TRBV6-5 and TRBJ1-2; the D gene is possibly TRBD1 (5 bases). This CDR3 has 14 amino acids. Trimming shortened V by 5 bases and J by 6 bases, and 16 bases separated the two germline ends. CDR1 and CDR2 from the germline V gene are MNHEY and SVGAGI. CDR3: CASSGGALGDGYTF. Written as DNA, the CDR3 is TGTGCCAGCAGTGGAGGGGCCCTTGGGGATGGCTACACCTTC.

This chain's CDR3 is CASSLDRVEKTQYF. The DNA of the CDR3 is TGCGCCAGCAGCTTGGACAGGGTCGAAAAGACCCAGTACTTC. The chain joins TRBV5-1 to TRBJ2-5; D is perhaps TRBD1 (6 bases). The CDR3 has 14 amino acids. V lost 0 bases and J 6 bases, leaving 12 bases between the germline ends. Germline loops: CDR1 SGHRS, CDR2 YFSETQ.

In this sample, this clone turned up once. The chain combines TRBV7-8 with TRBJ2-7; 7 bases map to TRBD1. Germline CDR1 and CDR2: SGHVS and FQNEAQ. The CDR3 contains 14 residues. The junction had 5 bases not matched to a gene; V was cut back by 5 bases and J by 1 base. CDR3 sequence reads: CASSPRTGSYEQYF. The DNA of the CDR3 is TGTGCCAGCAGCCCAAGGACAGGTTCCTACGAGCAGTACTTC.

Notes on this clone: Relative to the germline gene, one junction end is altered; a read error may explain this. The gene calls are TRBV7-9 and TRBJ2-4; 11 bases are a match to TRBD1. Germline V gives CDR1 SEHNR, CDR2 FQNEAQ (reference sequence). The CDR3 has 15 residues. The CDR3 bases are TGTTCCAGCAGCTTACGCGGACAGGGGGCTGACATTCAGTACTTC. Translating it yields CSSSLRGQGADIQYF.

This clone has only a few counts. The chain is built from TRBV29-1 and TRBJ2-6; no clear D. The germline CDR1 and CDR2 sequences are SQVTM and ANQGSEA. The CDR3 spans 13 residues. Trimming took off 4 bases at V and 2 bases at J, with 6 bases between the two ends. The CDR3 DNA follows: TGCAGCGTTGGGGCGCCTGGGGCCAACGTCCTGACTTTC. This codes for CSVGAPGANVLTF. Together with reference TRBV29-1 and TRBJ2-6, the CDR3 gives the full variable domain: SAVISQKPSRDICQRGTSLTIQCQVDSQVTMMFWYRQQPGQSLTLIATANQGSEATYESGFVIDKFPISRPNLTFSTLTVSNMSPEDSSIYLCSVGAPGANVLTFGAGSRLTVL.

V is TRBV5-6 and J is TRBJ1-3, with 7 nucleotides matching TRBD1. The germline V gene has CDR1 SGHDT and CDR2 YYEEEE. CDR3 size: 16 residues. Unmatched junction bases numbered 9, after V lost 4 bases and J lost 2 bases. Here the CDR3 reads CASSQIGGRAGNTIYF. CDR3 DNA sequence: TGTGCCAGCAGCCAGATAGGGGGCAGGGCTGGAAACACCATATATTTT.

This clone was counted a few times. The chain links TRBV4-2 to TRBJ1-4; TRBD1 is a possible D gene (6 bases). Germline CDR1 LGHNA, CDR2 YNFKEQ. The CDR3 is made up of 17 amino acids. Deletions cut 0 bases from V and 0 bases from J, with 11 bases between. As DNA, the CDR3 is TGTGCCAGCAGCCAAGAGACAGGAAGTTCAACTAATGAAAAACTGTTTTTT. Translation gives CASSQETGSSTNEKLFF.